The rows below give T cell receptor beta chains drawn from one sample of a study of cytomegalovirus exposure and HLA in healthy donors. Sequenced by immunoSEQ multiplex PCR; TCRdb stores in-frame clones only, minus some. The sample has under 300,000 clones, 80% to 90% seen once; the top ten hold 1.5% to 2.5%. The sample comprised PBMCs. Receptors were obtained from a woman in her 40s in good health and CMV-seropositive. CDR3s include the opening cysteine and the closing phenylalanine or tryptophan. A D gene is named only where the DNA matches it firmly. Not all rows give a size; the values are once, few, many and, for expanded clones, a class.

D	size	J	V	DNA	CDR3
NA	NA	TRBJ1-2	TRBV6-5	TGTGCCAGCAGTTACTCACGGGGAACTAACTATGGCTACACCTTC	CASSYSRGTNYGYTF
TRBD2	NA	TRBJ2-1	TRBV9	TGTGCCAGCAGCGAACCGGCTAGCGGTTACAATGAGCAGTTCTTC	CASSEPASGYNEQFF
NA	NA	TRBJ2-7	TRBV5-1	TGCGCCAGCAGCTTGGCGGGAGATAGGAGCTCCTACGAGCAGTACTTC	CASSLAGDRSSYEQYF
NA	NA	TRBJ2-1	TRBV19	TGTGCCAGTAGTCTAACCGGGACTCCTTATGAGCAGTTCTTC	CASSLTGTPYEQFF
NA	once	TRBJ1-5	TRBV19	TGTGCCAGTAGTTCCCCCGGGAGCAATCAGCCCCAGCATTTT	CASSSPGSNQPQHF
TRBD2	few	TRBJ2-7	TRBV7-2	TGTGCCAGCAGCTTAGCTAGCGGGATGTCCTACGAGCAGTACTTC	CASSLASGMSYEQYF
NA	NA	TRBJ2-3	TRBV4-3	TGCGCCAGCAGCCAAGGCGCTAGCGTCGGTTTGGGTACAGATACGCAGTATTTT	CASSQGASVGLGTDTQYF
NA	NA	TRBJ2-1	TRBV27	TGTGCCAGCAGTTTGGGAGAATCCTACAATGAGCAGTTCTTC	CASSLGESYNEQFF
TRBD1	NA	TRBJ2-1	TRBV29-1	TGCAGCGCCCGACAGGGTACCTACAATGAGCAGTTCTTC	CSARQGTYNEQFF
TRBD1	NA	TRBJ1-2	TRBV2	TGTGCCAGCAGTGATGCCTTAGGGGGCAAAGGCTATGGCTACACCTTC	CASSDALGGKGYGYTF
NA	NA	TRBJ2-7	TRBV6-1	TGTGCCAGCAGTGAAGCGCTGACTTACGAGCAGTACTTC	CASSEALTYEQYF
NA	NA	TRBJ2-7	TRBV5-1	TGCGCCAGCAGGCCTGGGCCGGGACTTTCACGGGACGAGCAGTACTTC	CASRPGPGLSRDEQYF
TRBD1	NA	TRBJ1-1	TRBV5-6	TGTGCCAGCAGCTTGTTCGGACAGGGTGGAACTGAAGCTTTCTTT	CASSLFGQGGTEAFF
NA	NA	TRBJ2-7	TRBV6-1	TGTGCCAGCAGTGCCCGGGATTTAGGTCTCTCCGAGCAGTACTTC	CASSARDLGLSEQYF
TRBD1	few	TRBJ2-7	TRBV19	TGTGCCAGTAGTCCTGATTGGGACAGGCTTATTTACGAGCAGTACTTC	CASSPDWDRLIYEQYF
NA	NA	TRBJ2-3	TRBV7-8	TGTGCCACAGCACAGGGTACAGATACGCAGTATTTT	CATAQGTDTQYF
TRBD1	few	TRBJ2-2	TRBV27	TGTGCCAGCAGTTTATGGGGCCGGACAGGGGTTGGAGCCGGGGAGCTGTTTTTT	CASSLWGRTGVGAGELFF
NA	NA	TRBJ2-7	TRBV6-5	TGTGCCAGCAGTCGCCAGATCGACTACGAGCAGTACTTC	CASSRQIDYEQYF
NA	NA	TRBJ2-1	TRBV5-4	TGTGCCAGCAGCTTAAGCCTACCCAGGGCAAATGAGCAGTTCTTC	CASSLSLPRANEQFF
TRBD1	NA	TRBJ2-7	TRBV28	TGTGCCAGCAGTTTATGGGGGACAGCCTATTACGAGCAGTACTTC	CASSLWGTAYYEQYF
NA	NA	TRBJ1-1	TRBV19	TGTGCCAGTAGTACTCAGGGATCGCCTGAAGCTTTCTTT	CASSTQGSPEAFF
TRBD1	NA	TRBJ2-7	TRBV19	TGTGCCAGTAGTGCCGGGACAGGGTCGGCCGAGCAGTACTTC	CASSAGTGSAEQYF